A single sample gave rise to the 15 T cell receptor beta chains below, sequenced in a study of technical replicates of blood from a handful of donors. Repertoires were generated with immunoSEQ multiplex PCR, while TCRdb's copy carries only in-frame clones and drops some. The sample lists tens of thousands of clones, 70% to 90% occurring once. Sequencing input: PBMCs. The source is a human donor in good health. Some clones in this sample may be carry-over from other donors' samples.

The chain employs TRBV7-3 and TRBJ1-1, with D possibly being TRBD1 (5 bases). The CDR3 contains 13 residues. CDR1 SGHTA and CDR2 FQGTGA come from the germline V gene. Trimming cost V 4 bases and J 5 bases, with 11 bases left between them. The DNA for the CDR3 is TGTGCCAGCAGCTCGGGGGGATGGACTGAAGCTTTCTTT. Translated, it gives CASSSGGWTEAFF.

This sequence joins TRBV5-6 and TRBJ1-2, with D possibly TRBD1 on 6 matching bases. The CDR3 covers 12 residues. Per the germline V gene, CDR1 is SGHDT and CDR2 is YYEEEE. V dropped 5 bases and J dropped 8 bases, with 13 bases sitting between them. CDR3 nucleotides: TGTGCCAGCAGTCTCGGGACAAACGGCTACACCTTC. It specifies CASSLGTNGYTF.

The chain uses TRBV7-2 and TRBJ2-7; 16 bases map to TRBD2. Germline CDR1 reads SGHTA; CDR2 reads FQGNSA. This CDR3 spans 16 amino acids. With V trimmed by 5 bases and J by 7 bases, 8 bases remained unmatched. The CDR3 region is CASSPPGLAGGREQYF. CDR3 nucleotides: TGTGCCAGCAGCCCCCCGGGACTAGCGGGAGGGCGGGAGCAGTACTTC. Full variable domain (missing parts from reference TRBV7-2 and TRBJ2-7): GAGVSQSPSNKVTEKGKDVELRCDPISGHTALYWYRQSLGQGLEFLIYFQGNSAPDKSGLPSDRFSAERTGGSVSTLTIQRTQQEDSAVYLCASSPPGLAGGREQYFGPGTRLTVT.

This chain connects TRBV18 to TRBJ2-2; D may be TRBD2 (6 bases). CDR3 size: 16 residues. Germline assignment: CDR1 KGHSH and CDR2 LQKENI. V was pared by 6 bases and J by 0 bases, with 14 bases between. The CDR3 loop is CASSLVGGPNTGELFF. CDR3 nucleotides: TGTGCCAGCTCCCTGGTGGGGGGACCGAACACCGGGGAGCTGTTTTTT. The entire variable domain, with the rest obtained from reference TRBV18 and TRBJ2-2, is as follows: NAGVMQNPRHLVRRRGQEARLRCSPMKGHSHVYWYRQLPEEGLKFMVYLQKENIIDESGMPKERFSAEFPKEGPSILRIQQVVRGDSAAYFCASSLVGGPNTGELFFGEGSRLTVL.

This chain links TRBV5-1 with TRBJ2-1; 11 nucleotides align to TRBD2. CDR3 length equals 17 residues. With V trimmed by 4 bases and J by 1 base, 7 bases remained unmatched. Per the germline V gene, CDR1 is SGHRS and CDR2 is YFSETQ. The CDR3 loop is CASSRRLAGRSYNEQFF. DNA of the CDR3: TGCGCCAGCAGCAGGAGACTAGCGGGACGATCCTACAATGAGCAGTTCTTC.

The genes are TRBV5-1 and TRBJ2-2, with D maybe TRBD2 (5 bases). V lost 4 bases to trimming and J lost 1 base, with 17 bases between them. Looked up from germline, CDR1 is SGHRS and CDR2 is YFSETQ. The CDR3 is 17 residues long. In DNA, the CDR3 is TGCGCCAGCAGCACGTCCGCGGGTCGAAGGAACACCGGGGAGCTGTTTTTT. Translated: CASSTSAGRRNTGELFF.

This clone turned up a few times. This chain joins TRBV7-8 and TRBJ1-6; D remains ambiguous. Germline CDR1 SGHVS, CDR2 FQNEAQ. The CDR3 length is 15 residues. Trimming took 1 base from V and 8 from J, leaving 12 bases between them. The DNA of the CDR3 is TGTGCCAGCAGCTTAGGCGGCGGAAGGCATTCACCCCTCCACTTT. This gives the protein CASSLGGGRHSPLHF.

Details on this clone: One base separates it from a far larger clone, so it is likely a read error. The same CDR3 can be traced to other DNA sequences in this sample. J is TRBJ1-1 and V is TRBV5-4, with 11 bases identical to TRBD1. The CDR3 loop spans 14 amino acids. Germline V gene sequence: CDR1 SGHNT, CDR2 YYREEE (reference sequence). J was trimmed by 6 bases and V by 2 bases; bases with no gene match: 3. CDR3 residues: CASSLGTGGAEAFF. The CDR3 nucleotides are TGTGCCAGCAGCTTAGGGACAGGGGGTGCTGAAGCTTTCTTT.

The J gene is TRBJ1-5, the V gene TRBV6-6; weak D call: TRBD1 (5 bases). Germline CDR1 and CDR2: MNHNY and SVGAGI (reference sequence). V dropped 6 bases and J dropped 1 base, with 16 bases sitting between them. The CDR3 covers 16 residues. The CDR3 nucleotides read TGTGCCAGCAGGGAGGTCGGGAGGGGAAGCAATCAGCCCCAGCATTTT. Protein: CASREVGRGSNQPQHF.

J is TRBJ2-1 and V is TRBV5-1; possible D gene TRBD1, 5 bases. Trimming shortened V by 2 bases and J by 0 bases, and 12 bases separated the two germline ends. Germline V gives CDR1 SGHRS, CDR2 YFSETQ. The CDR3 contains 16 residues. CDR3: CASSFGGASSYNEQFF. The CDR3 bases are TGCGCCAGCAGCTTTGGTGGGGCGAGCTCCTACAATGAGCAGTTCTTC.

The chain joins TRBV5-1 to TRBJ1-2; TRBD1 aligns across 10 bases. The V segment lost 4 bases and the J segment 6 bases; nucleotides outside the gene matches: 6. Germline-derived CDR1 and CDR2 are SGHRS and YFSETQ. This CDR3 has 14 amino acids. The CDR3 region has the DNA TGCGCCAGCAGCCAGACAGGGGGCGCCGATGGCTACACCTTC. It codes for CASSQTGGADGYTF.

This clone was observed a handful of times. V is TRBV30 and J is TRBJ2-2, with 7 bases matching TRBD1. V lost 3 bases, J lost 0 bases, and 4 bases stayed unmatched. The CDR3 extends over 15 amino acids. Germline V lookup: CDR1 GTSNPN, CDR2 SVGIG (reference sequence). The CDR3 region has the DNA TGTGCCTGGAGCGATGGGACAGCGAACACCGGGGAGCTGTTTTTT. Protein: CAWSDGTANTGELFF.

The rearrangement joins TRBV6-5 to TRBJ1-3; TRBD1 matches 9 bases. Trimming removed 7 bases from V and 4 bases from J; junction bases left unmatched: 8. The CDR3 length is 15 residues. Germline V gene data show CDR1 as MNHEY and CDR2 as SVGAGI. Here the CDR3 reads CASTSTGGAGNTIYF. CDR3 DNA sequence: TGTGCCAGCACCTCCACAGGGGGCGCCGGAAACACCATATATTTT.

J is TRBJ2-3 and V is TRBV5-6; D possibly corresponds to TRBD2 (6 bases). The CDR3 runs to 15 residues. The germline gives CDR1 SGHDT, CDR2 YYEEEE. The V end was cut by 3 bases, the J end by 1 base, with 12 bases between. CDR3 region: CASSSPERGTDTQYF. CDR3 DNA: TGTGCCAGCAGCTCCCCAGAGCGGGGCACAGATACGCAGTATTTT.

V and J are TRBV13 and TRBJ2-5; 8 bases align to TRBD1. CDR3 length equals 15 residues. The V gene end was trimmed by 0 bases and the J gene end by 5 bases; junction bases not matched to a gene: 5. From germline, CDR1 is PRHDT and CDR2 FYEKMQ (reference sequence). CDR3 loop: CASSLGQQGGETQYF. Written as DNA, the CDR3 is TGTGCCAGCAGCTTAGGCCAACAGGGGGGCGAGACCCAGTACTTC.